Each of the 16 T cell receptor beta chains below was sequenced from the same sample in a study of identical twins. TCRdb ran MiXCR on the 5' RACE reads and lists one entry per CDR3 protein. The table lists around 470,000 distinct CDR3 sequences, 14% of them singletons, with about 0.52% in the top ten. These data were also filed under a second study, of yellow fever vaccine responses in identical twins.

Material: CD4+ T cells sorted from blood. Source of these receptors: a woman under 30 in good health.

This clonotype was detected only a few times. The V and J genes are TRBV9 and TRBJ2-1; TRBD2 might be the D (6 bases). The CDR3 has 15 residues. The germline gives CDR1 SGDLS, CDR2 YYNGEE. V was shortened by 1 base and J by 6 bases, with 14 bases between the two germline ends. This CDR3 is CASSVLGGSSNEQFF. As DNA, the CDR3 is TGTGCCAGCAGCGTATTGGGGGGAAGTAGCAATGAGCAGTTCTTC.

This clonotype was found a few times. V and J are TRBV29-1 and TRBJ2-1; TRBD1 is a possible D gene (6 bases). Trimming left V 2 bases short and J 4 bases short, with 12 bases between. In germline, CDR1 is SQVTM, CDR2 ANQGSEA. This CDR3 comprises 14 residues. The chain's CDR3 is CSVEQGMMYNEQFF. The CDR3 region has the DNA TGCAGCGTTGAACAGGGGATGATGTACAATGAGCAGTTCTTC.

Details on this clonotype: The CDR3 does not end in the conserved phenylalanine or tryptophan, so this is likely a read error. The CDR3 DNA sequence: TGTGCCAGCAGCTTGACTAGCGGACCTTACAATGAGCAGTTCATC. Protein sequence: CASSLTSGPYNEQFI. The rearrangement joins TRBV7-2 to TRBJ2-1; 9 bases are shared with TRBD2. The CDR3 length is 15 residues. V gave up 3 bases and J gave up 4 bases; unmatched junction bases: 4. The V gene's germline CDR1 is SGHTA and CDR2 FQGNSA.

This rearrangement joins TRBV24-1 to TRBJ1-5; TRBD1 matches at 10 bases. V lost 5 bases, J lost 4 bases, and 4 bases stayed unmatched. The germline CDR1 and CDR2 sequences are KGHDR and SFDVKD. The CDR3 extends over 15 amino acids. The CDR3: CATSATGGWNQPQHF. The CDR3 nucleotides read TGTGCCACCAGTGCGACAGGGGGCTGGAATCAGCCCCAGCATTTT.

V gene TRBV12-3 or TRBV12-4 combines with J gene TRBJ2-5; no firm D call. This CDR3 is 11 amino acids long. V lost 7 bases and J 1 base, leaving 4 bases between the germline ends. CDR3 coding DNA: TGTGCCAGCAACTTCCAAGAGACCCAGTACTTC. Translation: CASNFQETQYF.

Concerning this clonotype: A much larger clone differs from this one at a single base, so this may be a read error. CDR3 DNA: TGCAGCGTTGAAGTGGTAGCGGAGGAACTACAGTTCTTC. Protein product: CSVEVVAEELQFF. The chain joins TRBV29-1 to TRBJ2-1; possible D gene TRBD2, 6 bases. Germline CDR1 reads SQVTM; CDR2 reads ANQGSEA. The CDR3 loop spans 13 amino acids. V lost 1 base to trimming and J lost 13 bases, with 17 bases between them.

The rearrangement links TRBV11-2 to TRBJ2-7; 15 bases line up with TRBD2. The ends lost 4 bases at V and 0 bases at J; junction bases unmatched: 4. This CDR3 is 17 amino acids long. Germline V gene data show CDR1 as SGHAT and CDR2 as FQNNGV. The CDR3 loop is CASSSGTSGRPSYEQYF. The CDR3 nucleotides are TGTGCCAGCAGCTCCGGGACTAGCGGGAGGCCCTCCTACGAGCAGTACTTC. The whole variable domain, remainder taken from reference TRBV11-2 and TRBJ2-7, is EAGVAQSPRYKIIEKRQSVAFWCNPISGHATLYWYQQILGQGPKLLIQFQNNGVVDDSQLPKDRFSAERLKGVDSTLKIQPAKLEDSAVYLCASSSGTSGRPSYEQYFGPGTRLTVT.

The chain is built from TRBV7-2 and TRBJ2-1, with D perhaps being TRBD1 or TRBD2 (6 bases each). The germline V and J ends were trimmed by 4 bases and 3 bases, with 16 bases remaining between them. Germline CDR1 reads SGHTA; CDR2 reads FQGNSA. This CDR3 is built from 16 residues. CDR3 nucleotide sequence: TGTGCCAGCAGCTCGACTAGGGGGGCCCTCTACAATGAGCAGTTCTTC. It translates to CASSSTRGALYNEQFF.

This clonotype was recorded a few times. V gene TRBV25-1 combines with J gene TRBJ2-3, with D tentatively TRBD2 (6 bases). This CDR3 has 16 amino acids. Trimming cost V 4 bases and J 4 bases, with 18 bases left between them. Per the germline V gene, CDR1 is MGHDK and CDR2 is SYGVNS. The chain's CDR3 is CASSVALRGGADTQYF. CDR3 bases: TGTGCCAGCAGTGTAGCCCTGCGCGGAGGGGCAGATACGCAGTATTTT.

This clonotype was counted only a few times. The rearrangement uses TRBV20-1 and TRBJ1-4, with 8 bases aligning to TRBD1. This CDR3 spans 14 amino acids. V shed 0 bases and J 7 bases; nucleotides not matched to a gene: 4. CDR1 is DFQATT and CDR2 is SNEGSKA in the germline V gene (reference sequence). This CDR3 is CSARDLTGAEKLFF. Written as DNA, the CDR3 is TGCAGTGCTAGAGATCTGACAGGGGCTGAAAAACTGTTTTTT.

The CDR3 sequence: CASSSMTGYNEQFF. CDR3 nucleotides: TGTGCCAGCAGCTCCATGACAGGGTATAATGAGCAGTTCTTC. This rearrangement joins TRBV7-2 to TRBJ2-1, with TRBD1 identical over 7 bases. The CDR3 has 14 residues. The ends lost 4 bases at V and 7 bases at J; junction bases unmatched: 7. Germline values: CDR1 SGHTA, CDR2 FQGNSA.

CDR3 residues: CASSILAGDMSSYNEQFF. CDR3 coding DNA: TGCGCCAGCAGTATACTAGCGGGGGATATGAGCTCCTACAATGAGCAGTTCTTC. The V gene is TRBV5-1, the J gene TRBJ2-1, with 11 bases lining up with TRBD2. This CDR3 is built from 18 residues. V was clipped by 5 bases and J by 0 bases; unmatched bases: 10. Germline V CDR1 and CDR2: SGHRS, YFSETQ.

In this sample, this clonotype turned up a few times. The chain combines TRBV28 with TRBJ2-3; possibly TRBD1 for D (5 bases). The CDR3 runs 15 residues. The germline CDR1 and CDR2 sequences are MDHEN and SYDVKM. V was trimmed by 2 bases and J by 3 bases, leaving 12 bases between them. CDR3 bases: TGTGCCAGCAGTTTAAACAGGCGGAAAACAGATACGCAGTATTTT. Protein: CASSLNRRKTDTQYF.

The CDR3 DNA follows: TGCAGTGCTAGACTCGGAGGGCGGGAGCAGTACTTC. Translating gives CSARLGGREQYF. V gene TRBV20-1 combines with J gene TRBJ2-7; D perhaps matches TRBD2 (6 bases). Trimming took 2 bases from V and 7 from J, leaving 12 bases between them. The CDR3 consists of 12 residues. Germline V gene sequence: CDR1 DFQATT, CDR2 SNEGSKA (reference sequence).

J is TRBJ1-1 and V is TRBV6-4; TRBD1 is a possible D gene (5 bases). Trimming pared 6 bases from V and 4 bases from J, leaving 15 bases between. The germline CDR1 and CDR2 sequences are MRHNA and SNTAGT. The CDR3 extends over 14 amino acids. Written as DNA, the CDR3 is TGTGCCAGCAGCCTGGAGGGGTTTAGCACTGAAGCTTTCTTT. It specifies CASSLEGFSTEAFF.

This clonotype was counted a few times. The chain combines TRBV20-1 with TRBJ2-5; a weak D match, TRBD2 (6 bases). Germline-derived CDR1 and CDR2 are DFQATT and SNEGSKA (reference sequence). CDR3 size: 11 residues. CDR3 residues: CRKTSLWTQYF. For the CDR3, the DNA is TGCAGGAAGACTAGTTTGTGGACCCAGTACTTC.